Described below is a single T cell receptor beta chain sequence and its context. Its antigen is unknown. TRB rearrangements were amplified by multiplex PCR with BIOMED2 TRB-A/B primers. TCRdb recomputed calls from the multiplex PCR reads with MiXCR, one row per CDR3 protein. The sample has approximately 2,300 distinct CDR3 sequences; 27% are singletons. This record belongs to a study of T and B cells in COVID-19 patients. About the study: In the active-infection cohort, about 90% of the 20 patients had comorbidities linked to unfavorable COVID-19 outcome. General observations from the study: No sequencing was yet done of CD4+, regulatory or CD8+ subsets, or of SARS-CoV-2-responsive or tetramer+ sorted cells. Highly clonal in active COVID-19, TRB repertoires exceeded healthy-donor diversity and richness at recovery.

TRB was amplified from about 250-500 ng of blood genomic DNA. Germline CDR1 MDHEN, CDR2 SYDVKM. The CDR3 is 12 residues long. V was cut by 6 bases and J by 6 bases, with 10 bases left in between. The TCR was taken from a human donor with active COVID-19. Sequences were obtained from blood. The V gene is TRBV28, the J gene TRBJ2-3; D possibly uses TRBD1 or TRBD2 (6 bases each). CDR3 DNA sequence: TGTGCCAGCAGCCAGGGGAGGGATACGCAGTATTTT. This sequence encodes CASSQGRDTQYF.